This TCR beta chain is from a study of blood T cell repertoires in COVID-19. Study-level background: T cells, B-cell-depleted T cells, or PBMCs provided the cDNA or gDNA that served as material.

Germline loops: CDR1 LNHDA, CDR2 SQIVND (reference sequence). The CDR3 is 15 residues long. Trimming took 3 bases from V and 8 from J; bases not matched to a gene: 10. Profiling relied on immunoSEQ multiplex PCR, and the TCRdb table lists in-frame clones only, not all of them. The table lists 100,000 or so clones, roughly 92% of them singletons. Source material: peripheral blood. The V and J genes are TRBV19 and TRBJ2-1, with 7 bases identical to TRBD2. The origin of this receptor is a woman aged 50 to 60 with COVID-19, enrolled during active disease. For the CDR3, the DNA is TGTGCCAGTAGTATCTTGGGGGGGGGTAGCGATGAGCAGTTCTTC. Its translation: CASSILGGGSDEQFF.